The T cell receptor (beta chain) under discussion was sequenced for a study of blood T cell repertoires in COVID-19. Per the original data handling: Estimated nucleated cell counts came from reference gene primer amplification. Profiled with immunoSEQ multiplex PCR; TCRdb holds only in-frame clones, not every one. V and J calls plus clone size are reproduced from that table; the DNA served to infer D and trimming. The sample has 120,000 to 150,000 clones; approximately 85% are singletons. CDR1 and CDR2 (germline): LGHDT, YNNKEL (reference sequence). The CDR3 has 16 amino acids. V was pared by 1 base and J by 6 bases, with 15 bases between.

The receptor was isolated from a woman in her sixties or seventies with COVID-19, enrolled during active disease. The chain links TRBV3-1 (or the pseudogene TRBV3-2) to TRBJ2-2; maybe TRBD2 (5 bases). Sample: peripheral blood. The CDR3 DNA is TGTGCCAGCAGCCAAGTACCAACTTTGGGAGCCGGGGAGCTGTTTTTT. It translates to CASSQVPTLGAGELFF.